The 9 T cell receptor beta chains below come from one sample, sequenced in a study of shared clonotypes between healthy human individuals. Here immunoSEQ multiplex PCR was the method, and the copy in TCRdb shows in-frame clones only, minus some. The top ten clones hold less than 2% of a sample with around 1.9 million clones, 80% to 95% of them seen once. Naive CD8 populations comprised CD45RO-negative cells positively selected for CCR7, excluding terminally differentiated effector memory CD45RA+ cells. Material: naive CD8+ T cells from PBMCs. Source of these receptors: a man between 18 and 35 years old in good health. Some clones in this sample may be carry-over from other donors' samples.

The rearrangement links TRBV9 to TRBJ2-7; TRBD1 matches 11 bases. The CDR3 has 14 residues. With V trimmed by 6 bases and J by 4 bases, 6 bases remained unmatched. Per germline, CDR1 SGDLS and CDR2 YYNGEE. The CDR3 spells CASTPGTGGYEQYF. The CDR3 coding sequence is TGTGCCAGCACCCCAGGGACAGGGGGGTACGAGCAGTACTTC. Variable domain in full (rest from reference TRBV9 and TRBJ2-7): DSGVTQTPKHLITATGQRVTLRCSPRSGDLSVYWYQQSLDQGLQFLIQYYNGEERAKGNILERFSAQQFPDLHSELNLSSLELGDSALYFCASTPGTGGYEQYFGPGTRLTVT.

Turning to this clone: The sample holds other DNA sequences that translate to the same CDR3. The V and J genes are TRBV9 and TRBJ2-7, with 7 bases aligning to TRBD2. Trimming cost V 4 bases and J 6 bases; bases outside gene matches: 7. The germline gives CDR1 SGDLS, CDR2 YYNGEE. The CDR3 extends over 13 amino acids. Here the CDR3 DNA reads TGTGCCAGCAGCCCGCGGTTAGCGGGCGAGCAGTACTTC. Amino acid sequence: CASSPRLAGEQYF.

The genes are TRBV19 and TRBJ2-3; D possibly corresponds to TRBD2 (6 bases). The CDR3 is 18 amino acids. Germline CDR1 is LNHDA and CDR2 is SQIVND (reference sequence). V was shortened by 8 bases and J by 5 bases, with 29 bases between the two germline ends. The CDR3 region is CASSPRTKILGAQDTQYF. The CDR3 nucleotides read TGTGCCAGTTCCCCCAGGACTAAAATTTTAGGCGCTCAAGATACGCAGTATTTT.

This clone was counted a single time. The chain combines TRBV7-9 with TRBJ2-1; no clear D gene. The CDR3 length is 16 residues. Trimming left V 8 bases short and J 0 bases short, with 17 bases between. Germline CDR1 reads SEHNR; CDR2 reads FQNEAQ (reference sequence). Here the CDR3 DNA reads TGTGCCAGCGATGGAGTACTCCCGAGCTCCTACAATGAGCAGTTCTTC. Encoded protein: CASDGVLPSSYNEQFF.

V usage is TRBV9 and J usage is TRBJ2-7; perhaps TRBD2 as D (6 bases). The CDR3 totals 14 residues. CDR1 is SGDLS, CDR2 YYNGEE, per germline. Deletions cut 2 bases from V and 5 bases from J, with 14 bases between. CDR3 coding DNA: TGTGCCAGCAGCGTCGGAGGGGCGGGAAACGAGCAGTACTTC. As protein: CASSVGGAGNEQYF.

The genes are TRBV29-1 and TRBJ2-1, with D tentatively TRBD1 or TRBD2 (7 bases each). This CDR3 spans 15 amino acids. Germline CDR1 and CDR2: SQVTM and ANQGSEA. V was pared by 6 bases and J by 1 base, with 16 bases between. The CDR3 DNA is TGCAGCGTCGGTGGGGAGGGGGCATCCTACAATGAGCAGTTCTTC. Translation: CSVGGEGASYNEQFF.

The V and J genes are TRBV5-5 and TRBJ2-7; D unresolved. Germline V gene data show CDR1 as SGHKS and CDR2 as YYEKEE (reference sequence). V lost 4 bases and J lost 5, with 13 bases in between. The CDR3 covers 13 residues. CDR3 amino acids: CASSIRPGDEQYF. The DNA of the CDR3 is TGTGCCAGCAGCATTAGGCCTGGGGACGAGCAGTACTTC.

Turning to this clone: In the same sample, other DNA sequences code for this CDR3. The rearrangement joins TRBV7-8 to TRBJ2-7, with D unresolved. The CDR3 has 13 amino acids. The V gene's germline CDR1 is SGHVS and CDR2 FQNEAQ. V was pared by 2 bases and J by 0 bases, with 5 bases between. The CDR3 nucleotides read TGTGCCAGCAGCTTACGACTCTCCTACGAGCAGTACTTC. Residues: CASSLRLSYEQYF. Looking up the rest from reference TRBV7-8 and TRBJ2-7 gives the full variable domain: GAGVSQSPRYKVAKRGQDVALRCDPISGHVSLFWYQQALGQGPEFLTYFQNEAQLDKSGLPSDRFFAERPEGSVSTLKIQRTQQEDSAVYLCASSLRLSYEQYFGPGTRLTVT.

CDR3: CASSLTRVGLAGEELFF. CDR3 DNA: TGTGCCAGCAGCTTAACTCGTGTGGGACTAGCGGGAGAGGAGCTGTTTTTT. The V and J genes are TRBV7-3 and TRBJ2-2; 14 bases agree with TRBD2. This CDR3 region has 17 residues. The V segment lost 0 bases and the J segment 10 bases; nucleotides outside the gene matches: 7. Germline CDR1 SGHTA, CDR2 FQGTGA.